This TCR beta chain was captured by sequencing in a study of blood T cell repertoires in COVID-19. Study details: Acute and convalescent COVID-19 specimens originated in the United States, Italy and Spain. T cells, B-cell-depleted T cells, or PBMCs provided the cDNA or gDNA that served as material.

The V gene's germline CDR1 is SGHRS and CDR2 YFSETQ. The CDR3 runs 15 residues. Trimming took 7 bases from V and 0 from J; bases not matched to a gene: 7. Per the original data handling: Reference gene primers were amplified, and this amplification served to estimate nucleated cell counts. TCRdb keeps only in-frame clones here, not all; method: immunoSEQ multiplex PCR. The DNA gave D and trimming, while V, J and clone size come from that table. Of about 120,000 clones in the sample, around 89% were seen once. The clonotype originates from a human donor with acute or convalescent COVID-19. The donor label of this sample is uncertain. The genes are TRBV5-1 and TRBJ1-3, with 7 bases lining up with TRBD1. Source material: peripheral blood. Here the CDR3 DNA reads TGCGCCAGCGCACAGACAGGGAGCTCTGGAAACACCATATATTTT. Translating gives CASAQTGSSGNTIYF.